What follows are 12 T cell receptor beta chains derived from one specimen sequenced in a study of cytomegalovirus exposure and HLA in healthy donors. Assay: immunoSEQ multiplex PCR; the TCRdb copy retains only in-frame clones and omits some. The table includes some 75,000 clones, roughly 96% detected once. The specimen sequenced was PBMCs. The receptors here all came from a woman under 30 in good health and CMV-seronegative.

V gene TRBV27 combines with J gene TRBJ2-7, with 11 bases identical to TRBD1. Germline lookup yields CDR1 MNHEY and CDR2 SMNVEV (reference sequence). The trim removed 4 bases at V and 4 bases at J, leaving 3 bases unmatched. The CDR3 has 14 residues. Here the CDR3 DNA reads TGTGCCAGCAGTTACGGACAGGGGGCGTACGAGCAGTACTTC. Translation: CASSYGQGAYEQYF.

J is TRBJ2-7 and V is TRBV7-8; D unclear. The CDR3 runs to 14 residues. CDR1 is SGHVS, CDR2 FQNEAQ, per germline. V was pared by 6 bases and J by 0 bases, with 12 bases between. CDR3 coding DNA: TGTGCCAGCAGAAAAGCGCTGAGCTCCTACGAGCAGTACTTC. Encoded protein: CASRKALSSYEQYF.

The chain carries TRBV18 and TRBJ2-7, with a tentative D call TRBD1 (6 bases). Germline-derived CDR1 and CDR2 are KGHSH and LQKENI. This CDR3 is 14 amino acids long. V shed 3 bases and J shed 3 bases, with 12 bases lying between them. In DNA, the CDR3 is TGTGCCAGCTCACCGTCGGGACAAAACTACGAGCAGTACTTC. Encoded protein: CASSPSGQNYEQYF.

The chain joins TRBV18 to TRBJ1-1, with a possible D match to TRBD1 (5 bases). Germline assignment: CDR1 KGHSH and CDR2 LQKENI. The CDR3 runs 14 residues. Trimming pared 6 bases from V and 1 base from J, leaving 12 bases between. CDR3 loop: CASSRITGNTEAFF. In nucleotides, the CDR3 is TGTGCCAGCTCTCGAATTACAGGGAACACTGAAGCTTTCTTT.

This clone was seen once. The chain couples TRBV27 to TRBJ2-1; 9 nucleotides line up with TRBD2. CDR3 size: 15 residues. Germline V gene lookup returns CDR1 MNHEY and CDR2 SMNVEV (reference sequence). V shed 6 bases, J shed 8 bases, and the junction held 11 bases outside the gene matches. Here the CDR3 reads CASSRSGTSSDEQFF. The CDR3 DNA follows: TGTGCCAGCAGCCGATCCGGGACTAGCTCCGATGAGCAGTTCTTC.

The CDR3 DNA reads TGTGCCAGCAGCCACAGGCCGAGCGGTGGCTACACCTTC. Its protein product is CASSHRPSGGYTF. The rearrangement uses TRBV14 and TRBJ1-2; D gene uncertain. Per germline, CDR1 SGHDN and CDR2 FVKESK. V lost 3 bases and J 7 bases, leaving 12 bases between the germline ends. CDR3 length equals 13 residues.

The chain joins TRBV14 to TRBJ2-7; 10 positions agree with TRBD1. With V trimmed by 4 bases and J by 6 bases, 9 bases remained unmatched. The CDR3 loop spans 15 amino acids. Germline V gene sequence: CDR1 SGHDN, CDR2 FVKESK. CDR3 amino acids: CASSLIRDRGGEQYF. For the CDR3, the DNA is TGTGCCAGCAGCCTAATCCGGGACAGGGGAGGCGAGCAGTACTTC.

J is TRBJ2-3 and V is TRBV6-5; 7 nucleotides line up with TRBD1. The J segment lost 5 bases and the V segment lost 5 bases, leaving 7 bases of the junction unmatched. This CDR3 is built from 14 residues. The germline V gene encodes CDR1 MNHEY and CDR2 SVGAGI. In DNA, the CDR3 is TGTGCCAGCAGTCTAGGGGGCCCCGGAGATACGCAGTATTTT. Protein sequence: CASSLGGPGDTQYF.

V gene TRBV29-1 combines with J gene TRBJ2-7; 7 nucleotides line up with TRBD1. The CDR3 consists of 13 residues. Germline V lookup: CDR1 SQVTM, CDR2 ANQGSEA. V lost 1 base, J lost 6 bases, and 6 bases stayed unmatched. The CDR3 loop is CSVEGQGPREQYF. The CDR3 DNA reads TGCAGCGTTGAAGGACAGGGCCCCCGCGAGCAGTACTTC.

A single count supports this clone. The chain combines TRBV5-5 with TRBJ2-1, with D possibly TRBD2 on 6 matching bases. The CDR3 loop spans 15 amino acids. Germline-derived CDR1 and CDR2 are SGHKS and YYEKEE (reference sequence). V was pared by 4 bases and J by 7 bases, with 18 bases between. The CDR3 region has the DNA TGTGCCAGCAGCCTGACTAGTCTGATTTTGAATGAGCAGTTCTTC. Its protein is CASSLTSLILNEQFF.

V usage is TRBV11-2 and J usage is TRBJ2-3, with D maybe TRBD1 (6 bases). Germline V lookup: CDR1 SGHAT, CDR2 FQNNGV. The CDR3 length is 17 residues. V was clipped by 0 bases and J by 3 bases, with 16 bases between them. CDR3 bases: TGTGCCAGCAGCTTAGAGCGGCAGGGGCGTCTAACAGATACGCAGTATTTT. The encoded protein is CASSLERQGRLTDTQYF. The complete variable domain, with remaining parts taken from reference TRBV11-2 and TRBJ2-3, reads EAGVAQSPRYKIIEKRQSVAFWCNPISGHATLYWYQQILGQGPKLLIQFQNNGVVDDSQLPKDRFSAERLKGVDSTLKIQPAKLEDSAVYLCASSLERQGRLTDTQYFGPGTRLTVL.

The V and J genes are TRBV5-1 and TRBJ1-2; tentative D call: TRBD1 (5 bases). Trimming cost V 2 bases and J 6 bases, with 14 bases left between them. The CDR3 extends over 14 amino acids. Germline CDR1 is SGHRS and CDR2 is YFSETQ. CDR3 protein: CASSFQQGVDGYTF. DNA of the CDR3: TGCGCCAGCAGCTTTCAGCAGGGCGTCGATGGCTACACCTTC.